The 20 T cell receptor beta chains below all came from one sample that was sequenced in a study of identical twins. TCRdb itself ran the 5' RACE reads through MiXCR, one entry per CDR3 protein. The sample lists around 220,000 distinct CDR3 sequences, roughly 10% seen once, with more than 8.5% in the top ten. The sample consisted of memory T cells sorted from blood. The receptors come from a man aged 45 to 65 in good health.

The chain has TRBV19 and TRBJ1-2, with D unclear. The CDR3 sequence is 13 residues long. CDR1 and CDR2 from the germline V gene are LNHDA and SQIVND (reference sequence). V dropped 5 bases and J dropped 9 bases, with 16 bases sitting between them. The CDR3 is CASSLGGAVSYTF. In DNA form, the CDR3 reads TGTGCCAGTAGTCTGGGCGGCGCCGTAAGCTACACCTTC.

The chain combines TRBV7-8 with TRBJ2-1, with 7 bases identical to TRBD2. Germline lookup yields CDR1 SGHVS and CDR2 FQNEAQ. The CDR3 sequence is 15 residues long. Unmatched junction bases numbered 8, after V lost 3 bases and J lost 6 bases. The CDR3 DNA reads as TGTGCCAGCAGCTTCTCTCGGGCTAGCGGCAATGAGCAGTTCTTC. This sequence encodes CASSFSRASGNEQFF.

This clonotype has a handful of counts. V gene TRBV20-1 combines with J gene TRBJ2-1, with TRBD2 identical over 10 bases. This CDR3 is built from 16 residues. Germline V lookup: CDR1 DFQATT, CDR2 SNEGSKA (reference sequence). With 1 base clipped from V and 4 bases from J, the junction kept 7 bases outside the gene matches. The CDR3 coding sequence is TGCAGTGCTAGAGGGCTACTAGCGGGAATGTACAATGAGCAGTTCTTC. The encoded protein is CSARGLLAGMYNEQFF.

There are many counts of this clonotype. The J gene is TRBJ2-7, the V gene TRBV6-2 or TRBV6-3, with no clear D. Germline V CDR1 and CDR2: MNHEY, SVGEGT. CDR3 length: 12 residues. V dropped 4 bases and J dropped 6 bases, with 10 bases sitting between them. CDR3 nucleotide sequence: TGTGCCAGCAGTTTTGGAAGACTCGAGCAGTACTTC. As protein: CASSFGRLEQYF.

This clonotype was picked up a small number of times. The gene calls are TRBV12-3 or TRBV12-4 and TRBJ2-2; the match to TRBD2 covers 9 bases. The CDR3 runs to 15 residues. V was clipped by 3 bases and J by 8 bases; unmatched bases: 7. Here the CDR3 reads CASSFPGLATGELFF. In DNA form, the CDR3 reads TGTGCCAGCAGTTTCCCGGGACTAGCAACGGGGGAGCTGTTTTTT.

This clonotype was counted between two and nine times. The CDR3 region has the DNA TGTGCCAGCAGCGGGACCGGGACGGCTGGTACTTTCTCCTACGAGCAGTACTTC. Translation gives CASSGTGTAGTFSYEQYF. The chain combines TRBV6-2 or TRBV6-3 with TRBJ2-7; D possibly matches TRBD1 or TRBD2 (5 bases each). Per the germline V gene, CDR1 is MNHEY and CDR2 is SVGEGT. Trimming removed 6 bases at V and 0 bases at J, with 24 bases between. The CDR3 is 18 residues long.

With regard to this clonotype: Since a much larger clone is just one base distant, this may be a read error. The chain has TRBV7-9 and TRBJ2-2, with D possibly being TRBD1 (5 bases). Germline V gives CDR1 SEHNR, CDR2 FQNEAQ (reference sequence). V lost 11 bases and J 1 base, leaving 11 bases between the germline ends. The CDR3 runs 13 residues. CDR3 region: CASATGNTGELFF. The CDR3, as DNA: TGTGCCTCCGCTACAGGGAACACCGGGGAGCTGTTTTTT.

The gene calls are TRBV5-1 and TRBJ2-1; no reliable D call. Germline CDR1 SGHRS, CDR2 YFSETQ. Trimming removed 4 bases from V and 6 bases from J, with 8 bases in between. This CDR3 spans 12 amino acids. Written as DNA, the CDR3 is TGCGCCAGCAGCAGGACCCTCAATGAGCAGTTCTTC. Translating gives CASSRTLNEQFF.

This clonotype has at least ten counts. V and J are TRBV12-3 or TRBV12-4 and TRBJ2-1; 11 bases fit TRBD1. Trimming cost V 4 bases and J 10 bases; bases outside gene matches: 9. The CDR3 is made up of 15 amino acids. The CDR3 here is CASSWPGQGGREQFF. The DNA of the CDR3 is TGTGCCAGCAGTTGGCCGGGACAGGGGGGTCGGGAGCAGTTCTTC.

This chain connects TRBV20-1 to TRBJ2-3; 9 bases align to TRBD2. In germline, CDR1 is DFQATT, CDR2 SNEGSKA (reference sequence). The CDR3 contains 13 residues. V was clipped by 2 bases and J by 7 bases; unmatched bases: 4. CDR3 in DNA: TGCAGTGCTAGACTAGCGGGGATGAATACGCAGTATTTT. Amino acids: CSARLAGMNTQYF.

Only a few counts were recorded for this clonotype. The chain recombines TRBV12-3 or TRBV12-4 with TRBJ2-2, with 9 bases that match TRBD2. V lost 6 bases, J lost 5 bases, and 7 bases stayed unmatched. The CDR3 length is 15 residues. CDR3 residues: CASSQGTSITGELFF. CDR3 coding DNA: TGTGCCAGCAGCCAAGGGACTAGCATTACCGGGGAGCTGTTTTTT.

This clonotype was seen at least ten times. The rearrangement links TRBV29-1 to TRBJ1-4; perhaps TRBD1 as D (5 bases). Germline V gene data show CDR1 as SQVTM and CDR2 as ANQGSEA. The CDR3 runs 12 residues. The ends were cut back, 7 bases at V and 7 bases at J, with 13 bases in the middle. Here the CDR3 reads CSAHLGGEKLFF. CDR3 nucleotides: TGCAGCGCCCACCTGGGGGGTGAAAAACTGTTTTTT.

The V call is TRBV19, the J call TRBJ2-1; D may be TRBD1 (6 bases). CDR3 length: 13 amino acids. V lost 6 bases and J lost 4, with 10 bases in between. Germline V CDR1 and CDR2: LNHDA, SQIVND (reference sequence). In nucleotides, the CDR3 is TGTGCCAGTAGCGCCAGGGGTTACAATGAGCAGTTCTTC. Its translation: CASSARGYNEQFF.

V and J are TRBV20-1 and TRBJ1-5; tentatively, D is TRBD1 (6 bases). With 5 bases removed from V and 5 bases from J, the gap between germline ends came to 28 bases. Germline V gives CDR1 DFQATT, CDR2 SNEGSKA (reference sequence). This CDR3 spans 18 amino acids. The CDR3 sequence is CSAAKGGVLIGGYQPQHF. The CDR3 DNA reads as TGCAGTGCTGCTAAGGGGGGCGTTTTAATTGGGGGTTATCAGCCCCAGCATTTT.

This clonotype was detected many times. V and J are TRBV4-3 and TRBJ2-3, with D possibly being TRBD1 or TRBD2 (6 bases each). Germline V CDR1 and CDR2: LGHNA, YSLEER. Trimming removed 4 bases at V and 5 bases at J, with 22 bases between. This CDR3 region has 17 residues. This chain's CDR3 is CASSRLEGGEKGDTQYF. For the CDR3, the DNA is TGCGCCAGCAGCCGCCTTGAGGGGGGAGAAAAGGGAGATACGCAGTATTTT.

In this sample, this clonotype turned up a few times. This chain joins TRBV27 and TRBJ1-4, with TRBD1 identical over 7 bases. The germline V gene has CDR1 MNHEY and CDR2 SMNVEV (reference sequence). The CDR3 is 14 amino acids. The V and J ends lost 5 bases and 8 bases, in that order; junction bases with no gene match: 8. The CDR3 region is CASSTGVWGEKLFF. For the CDR3, the DNA is TGTGCCAGCAGTACAGGGGTTTGGGGGGAAAAACTGTTTTTT.

This clonotype appeared many times. This chain links TRBV12-3 or TRBV12-4 with TRBJ1-2, with D hard to call. Trimming pared 5 bases from V and 4 bases from J, leaving 11 bases between. The CDR3 loop spans 13 amino acids. DNA for the CDR3: TGTGCCAGCAGTCCAATCAGCGGCTATGGCTACACCTTC. Protein: CASSPISGYGYTF.

This clonotype was seen at least ten times. The chain employs TRBV9 and TRBJ1-6; D remains ambiguous. V was cut by 3 bases and J by 9 bases, with 13 bases left in between. Per the germline V gene, CDR1 is SGDLS and CDR2 is YYNGEE. The CDR3 spans 14 residues. CDR3 sequence reads: CASSATEGGSPLHF. For the CDR3, the DNA is TGTGCCAGCAGCGCGACCGAAGGAGGTTCACCCCTCCACTTT.

This clonotype was counted a few times. This chain connects TRBV7-6 to TRBJ1-1, with D hard to call. In germline, CDR1 is SGHVS, CDR2 FNYEAQ. The V gene lost 5 bases and the J gene lost 1 base, with 17 bases spanning the gap. The CDR3 has 16 amino acids. The CDR3 nucleotides read TGTGCCAGCAGCAGGCCCCGAGGTGGTGGGAACACTGAAGCTTTCTTT. As protein: CASSRPRGGGNTEAFF.

V and J are TRBV24-1 and TRBJ2-2; D is unclear. This CDR3 has 12 amino acids. The germline CDR1 and CDR2 sequences are KGHDR and SFDVKD. Trimming took off 6 bases at V and 6 bases at J, with 7 bases between the two ends. CDR3 residues: CATSLGPGELFF. CDR3 bases: TGTGCCACCAGTCTGGGTCCCGGGGAGCTGTTTTTT.